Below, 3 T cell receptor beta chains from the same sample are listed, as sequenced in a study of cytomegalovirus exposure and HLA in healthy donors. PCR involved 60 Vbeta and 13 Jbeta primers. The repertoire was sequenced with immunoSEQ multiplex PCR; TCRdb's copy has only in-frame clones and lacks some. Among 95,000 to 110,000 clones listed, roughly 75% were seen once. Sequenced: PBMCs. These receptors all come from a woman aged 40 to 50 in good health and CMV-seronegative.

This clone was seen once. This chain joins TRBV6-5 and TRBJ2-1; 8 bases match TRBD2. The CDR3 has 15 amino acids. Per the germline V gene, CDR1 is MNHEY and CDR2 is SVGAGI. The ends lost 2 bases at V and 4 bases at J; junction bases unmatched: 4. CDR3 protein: CASSYPASGYNEQFF. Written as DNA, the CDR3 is TGTGCCAGCAGTTACCCCGCTAGCGGGTACAATGAGCAGTTCTTC.

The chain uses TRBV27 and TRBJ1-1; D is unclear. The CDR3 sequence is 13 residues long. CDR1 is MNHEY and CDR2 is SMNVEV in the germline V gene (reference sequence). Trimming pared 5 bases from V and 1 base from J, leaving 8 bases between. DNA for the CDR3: TGTGCCAGCAGTATACAATGGAACACTGAAGCTTTCTTT. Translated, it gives CASSIQWNTEAFF.

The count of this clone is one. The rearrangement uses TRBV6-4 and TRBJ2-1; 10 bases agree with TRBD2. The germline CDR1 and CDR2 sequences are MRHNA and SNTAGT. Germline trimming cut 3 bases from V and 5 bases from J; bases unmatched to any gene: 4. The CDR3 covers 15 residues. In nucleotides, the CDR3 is TGTGCCAGCAGTGATCCTAGCGGGGGAGACAATGAGCAGTTCTTC. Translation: CASSDPSGGDNEQFF.